The clone carrying this T cell receptor beta chain was counted only a few times. This entry belongs to a study of blood T cell repertoires in COVID-19. The wider study: Specimens from acute and convalescent COVID-19 originated in the United States, Italy and Spain.

The CDR3 is 15 amino acids. Trimming stripped 3 bases from V and 5 bases from J, with 18 bases between. Per germline, CDR1 SGDLS and CDR2 YYNGEE. Repertoires were generated with immunoSEQ multiplex PCR, while TCRdb's copy carries only in-frame clones and drops some. The sample consists of about 350,000 clones, roughly 90% of them appearing once. The sample consisted of PBMCs or T cells enriched from blood (not recorded which). This clonotype originated in a woman in her thirties who had been exposed to COVID-19. This chain joins TRBV9 and TRBJ2-7; D is possibly TRBD2 (7 bases). CDR3 in DNA: TGTGCCAGCAGCGCAGGACTAGGGGGGACCCACGAGCAGTACTTC. Protein: CASSAGLGGTHEQYF.